This TCR beta chain was sequenced during a study of blood T cell repertoires in COVID-19. Across the study: Acute-phase and convalescent COVID-19 samples originated in the United States, Italy and Spain. From T cells, B-cell-depleted T cells, or PBMCs came the material, which was cDNA or gDNA.

The V and J ends lost 1 base and 4 bases respectively, with 25 bases between them. The CDR3 sequence is 19 residues long. Germline assignment: CDR1 SEHNR and CDR2 FQNEAQ (reference sequence). In the original processing: How many nucleated cells were present was estimated from reference gene primer amplification. Clones were sequenced by immunoSEQ multiplex PCR, and TCRdb holds only the in-frame ones, with some missing. V, J and clone size are those of that table, while D and trimming were read from the DNA. Of some 150,000 clones listed, about nine tenths are singletons. The sample comprised peripheral blood. This receptor was taken from a woman aged 60-70 years who had recovered from COVID-19. V gene TRBV7-9 combines with J gene TRBJ1-1; possible D gene TRBD1, 5 bases. CDR3 sequence (DNA): TGTGCCAGCAGCTTAGAGGGGTTCGGGTTCGGCAGGGCTTCCACTGAAGCTTTCTTT. This encodes CASSLEGFGFGRASTEAFF.